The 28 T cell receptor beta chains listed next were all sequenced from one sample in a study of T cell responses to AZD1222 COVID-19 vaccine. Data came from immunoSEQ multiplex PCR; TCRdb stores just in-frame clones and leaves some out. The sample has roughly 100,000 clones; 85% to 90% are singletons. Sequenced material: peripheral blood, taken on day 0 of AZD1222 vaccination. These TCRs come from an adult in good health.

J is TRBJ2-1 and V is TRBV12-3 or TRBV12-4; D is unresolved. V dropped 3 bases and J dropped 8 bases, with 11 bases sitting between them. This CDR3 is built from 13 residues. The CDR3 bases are TGTGCCAGCAGTTTGTCGGGTATCGATGAGCAGTTCTTC. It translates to CASSLSGIDEQFF.

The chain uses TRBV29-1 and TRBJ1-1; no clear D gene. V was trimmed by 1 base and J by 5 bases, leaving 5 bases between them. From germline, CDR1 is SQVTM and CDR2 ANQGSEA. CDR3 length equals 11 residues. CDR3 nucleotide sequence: TGCAGCGTTGAAGTCCGAACTGAAGCTTTCTTT. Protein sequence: CSVEVRTEAFF.

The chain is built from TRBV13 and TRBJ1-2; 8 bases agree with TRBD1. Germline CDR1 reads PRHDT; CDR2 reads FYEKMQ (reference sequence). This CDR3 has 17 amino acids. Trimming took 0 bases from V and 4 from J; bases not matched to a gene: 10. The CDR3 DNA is TGTGCCAGCAGCTTAGGGGACAGGGTGCGGCGGAGCTATGGCTACACCTTC. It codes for CASSLGDRVRRSYGYTF.

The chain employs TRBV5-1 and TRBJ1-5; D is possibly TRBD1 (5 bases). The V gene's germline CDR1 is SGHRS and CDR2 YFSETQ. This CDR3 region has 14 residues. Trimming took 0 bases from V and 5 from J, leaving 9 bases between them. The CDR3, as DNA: TGCGCCAGCAGCTTGGGGGGGACGGATCAGCCCCAGCATTTT. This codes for CASSLGGTDQPQHF.

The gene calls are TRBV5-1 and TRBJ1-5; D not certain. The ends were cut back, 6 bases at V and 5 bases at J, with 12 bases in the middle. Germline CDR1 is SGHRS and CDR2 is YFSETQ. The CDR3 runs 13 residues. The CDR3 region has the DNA TGCGCCAGCACCCACCGAGGAGATCAGCCCCAGCATTTT. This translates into CASTHRGDQPQHF.

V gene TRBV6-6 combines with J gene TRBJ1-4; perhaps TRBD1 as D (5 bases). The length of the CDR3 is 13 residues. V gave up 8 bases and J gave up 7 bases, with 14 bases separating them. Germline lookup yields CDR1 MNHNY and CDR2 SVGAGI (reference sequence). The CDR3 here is CASVLPGAEKLFF. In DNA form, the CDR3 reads TGTGCCAGCGTATTACCTGGGGCTGAAAAACTGTTTTTT.

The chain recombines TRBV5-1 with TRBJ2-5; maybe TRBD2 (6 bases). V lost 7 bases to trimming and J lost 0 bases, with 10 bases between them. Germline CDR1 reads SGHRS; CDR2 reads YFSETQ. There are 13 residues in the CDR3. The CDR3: CASHRGYQETQYF. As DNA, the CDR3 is TGCGCCAGCCACCGGGGGTACCAAGAGACCCAGTACTTC.

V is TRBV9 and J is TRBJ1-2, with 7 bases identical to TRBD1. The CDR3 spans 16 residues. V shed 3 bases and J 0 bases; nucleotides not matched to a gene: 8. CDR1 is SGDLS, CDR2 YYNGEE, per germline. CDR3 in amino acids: CASSESGGTANYGYTF. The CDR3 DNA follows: TGTGCCAGCAGCGAGAGCGGAGGGACAGCTAACTATGGCTACACCTTC.

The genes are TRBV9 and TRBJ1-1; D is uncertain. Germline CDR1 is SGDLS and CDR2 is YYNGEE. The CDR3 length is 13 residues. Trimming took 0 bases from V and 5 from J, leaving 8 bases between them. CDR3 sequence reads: CASSVEIATEAFF. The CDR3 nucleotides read TGTGCCAGCAGCGTAGAAATTGCTACTGAAGCTTTCTTT.

CDR3 residues: CASSSAHYEQYF. Here the CDR3 DNA reads TGTGCCAGCAGCTCAGCCCACTACGAGCAGTACTTC. V gene TRBV13 combines with J gene TRBJ2-7; D gene unclear. V lost 4 bases and J 3 bases, leaving 7 bases between the germline ends. CDR1 is PRHDT, CDR2 FYEKMQ, per germline (reference sequence). There are 12 residues in the CDR3.

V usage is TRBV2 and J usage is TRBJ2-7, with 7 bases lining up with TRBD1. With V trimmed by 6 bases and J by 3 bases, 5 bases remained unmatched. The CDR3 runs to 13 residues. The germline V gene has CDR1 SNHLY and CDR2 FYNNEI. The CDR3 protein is CASSQGDGYEQYF. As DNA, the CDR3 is TGTGCCAGCAGCCAGGGGGACGGCTACGAGCAGTACTTC.

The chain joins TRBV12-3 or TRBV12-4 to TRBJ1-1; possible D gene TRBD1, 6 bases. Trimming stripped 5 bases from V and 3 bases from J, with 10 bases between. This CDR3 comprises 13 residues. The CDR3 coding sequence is TGTGCCAGCAGTGTCCACAGGGACACTGAAGCTTTCTTT. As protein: CASSVHRDTEAFF.

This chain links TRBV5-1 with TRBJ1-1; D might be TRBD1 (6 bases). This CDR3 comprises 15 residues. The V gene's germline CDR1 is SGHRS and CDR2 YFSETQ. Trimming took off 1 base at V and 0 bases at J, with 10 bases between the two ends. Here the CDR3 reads CASSLRTDMNTEAFF. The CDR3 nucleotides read TGCGCCAGCAGCTTGAGGACAGATATGAACACTGAAGCTTTCTTT.

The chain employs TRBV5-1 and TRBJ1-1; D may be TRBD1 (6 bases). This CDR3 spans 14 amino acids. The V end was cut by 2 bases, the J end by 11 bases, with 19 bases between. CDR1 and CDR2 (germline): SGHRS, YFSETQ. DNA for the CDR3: TGCGCCAGCAGCTTAGACACAGGGTCCCTCAGGGCTTTCTTT. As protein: CASSLDTGSLRAFF.

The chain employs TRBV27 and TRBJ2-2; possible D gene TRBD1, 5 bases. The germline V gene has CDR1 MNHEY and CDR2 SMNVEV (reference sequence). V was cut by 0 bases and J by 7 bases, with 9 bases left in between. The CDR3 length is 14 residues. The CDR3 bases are TGTGCCAGCAGTTTATCGGTAGGGGTCGGGGAGCTGTTTTTT. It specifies CASSLSVGVGELFF.

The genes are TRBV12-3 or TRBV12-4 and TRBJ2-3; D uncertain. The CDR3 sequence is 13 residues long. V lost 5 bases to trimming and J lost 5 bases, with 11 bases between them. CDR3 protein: CASSPRIGDTQYF. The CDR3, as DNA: TGTGCCAGCAGTCCCCGTATAGGAGATACGCAGTATTTT.

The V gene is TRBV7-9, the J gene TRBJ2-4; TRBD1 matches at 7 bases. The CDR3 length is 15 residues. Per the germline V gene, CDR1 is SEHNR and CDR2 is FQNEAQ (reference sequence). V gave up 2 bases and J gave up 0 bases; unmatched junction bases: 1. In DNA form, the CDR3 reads TGTGCCAGCAGCTTAAGGACAGGAGCCAAAAACATTCAGTACTTC. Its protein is CASSLRTGAKNIQYF. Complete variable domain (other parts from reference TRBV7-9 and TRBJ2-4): DTGVSQNPRHKITKRGQNVTFRCDPISEHNRLYWYRQTLGQGPEFLTYFQNEAQLEKSRLLSDRFSAERPKGSFSTLEIQRTEQGDSAMYLCASSLRTGAKNIQYFGAGTRLSVL.

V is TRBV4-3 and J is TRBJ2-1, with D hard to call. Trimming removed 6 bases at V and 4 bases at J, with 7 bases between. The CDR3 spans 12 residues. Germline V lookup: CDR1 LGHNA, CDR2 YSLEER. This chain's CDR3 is CASSYGYNEQFF. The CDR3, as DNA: TGCGCCAGCAGTTACGGGTACAATGAGCAGTTCTTC.

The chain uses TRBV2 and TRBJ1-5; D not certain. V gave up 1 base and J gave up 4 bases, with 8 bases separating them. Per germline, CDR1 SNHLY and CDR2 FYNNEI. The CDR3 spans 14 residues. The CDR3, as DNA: TGTGCCAGCAGTGAAGGGAACCTTAATCAGCCCCAGCATTTT. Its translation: CASSEGNLNQPQHF.

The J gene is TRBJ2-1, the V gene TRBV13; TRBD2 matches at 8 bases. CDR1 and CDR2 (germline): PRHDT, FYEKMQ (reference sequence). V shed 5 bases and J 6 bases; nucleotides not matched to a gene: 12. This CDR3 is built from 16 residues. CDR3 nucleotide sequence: TGTGCCAGCAGCCCAAGTGAAGCGGGGGACCGCAATGAGCAGTTCTTC. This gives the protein CASSPSEAGDRNEQFF.

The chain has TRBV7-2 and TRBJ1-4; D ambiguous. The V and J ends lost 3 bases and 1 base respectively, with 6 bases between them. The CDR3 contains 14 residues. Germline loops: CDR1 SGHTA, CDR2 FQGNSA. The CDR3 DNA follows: TGTGCCAGCAGCTTGGATGTAACTAATGAAAAACTGTTTTTT. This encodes CASSLDVTNEKLFF.

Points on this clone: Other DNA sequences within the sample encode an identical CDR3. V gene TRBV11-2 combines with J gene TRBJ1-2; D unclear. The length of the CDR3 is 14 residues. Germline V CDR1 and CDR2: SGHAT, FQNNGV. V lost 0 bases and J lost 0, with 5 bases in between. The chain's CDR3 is CASSLDRSNYGYTF. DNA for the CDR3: TGTGCCAGCAGCTTAGATCGGTCTAACTATGGCTACACCTTC.

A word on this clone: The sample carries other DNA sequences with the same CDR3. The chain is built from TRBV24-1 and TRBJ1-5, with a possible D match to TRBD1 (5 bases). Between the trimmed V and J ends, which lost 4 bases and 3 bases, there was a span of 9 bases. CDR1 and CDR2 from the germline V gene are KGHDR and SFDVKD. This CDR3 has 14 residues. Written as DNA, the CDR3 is TGTGCCACCAGTGAGGGGGGGTTCAATCAGCCCCAGCATTTT. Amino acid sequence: CATSEGGFNQPQHF.

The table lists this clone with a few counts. The CDR3 spells CASSLLGNTEAFF. The CDR3 DNA is TGTGCCAGCAGCTTATTAGGAAACACTGAAGCTTTCTTT. The rearrangement links TRBV7-3 to TRBJ1-1; no definite D call. The CDR3 is 13 residues long. Germline V gene lookup returns CDR1 SGHTA and CDR2 FQGTGA. Trimming removed 2 bases from V and 2 bases from J, with 6 bases in between.

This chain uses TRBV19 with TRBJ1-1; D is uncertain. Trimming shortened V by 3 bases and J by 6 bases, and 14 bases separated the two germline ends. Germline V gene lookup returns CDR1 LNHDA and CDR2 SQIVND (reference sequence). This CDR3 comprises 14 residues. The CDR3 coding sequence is TGTGCCAGTAGTATGAGCGGGATCGGAGCTGAAGCTTTCTTT. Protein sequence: CASSMSGIGAEAFF.

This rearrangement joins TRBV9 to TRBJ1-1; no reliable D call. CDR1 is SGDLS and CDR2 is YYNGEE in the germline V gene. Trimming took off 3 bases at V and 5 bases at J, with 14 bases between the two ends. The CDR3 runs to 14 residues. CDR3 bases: TGTGCCAGCAGCGACTCCCGGGAAGAGACTGAAGCTTTCTTT. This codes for CASSDSREETEAFF. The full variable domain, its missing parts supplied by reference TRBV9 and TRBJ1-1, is DSGVTQTPKHLITATGQRVTLRCSPRSGDLSVYWYQQSLDQGLQFLIQYYNGEERAKGNILERFSAQQFPDLHSELNLSSLELGDSALYFCASSDSREETEAFFGQGTRLTVV.

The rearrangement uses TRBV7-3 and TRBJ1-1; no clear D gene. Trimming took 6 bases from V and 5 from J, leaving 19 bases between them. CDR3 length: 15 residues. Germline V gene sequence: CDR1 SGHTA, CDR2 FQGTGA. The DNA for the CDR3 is TGTGCCAGCAGTGACCCAGGAAAGCCGGCGACTGAAGCTTTCTTT. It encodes CASSDPGKPATEAFF.

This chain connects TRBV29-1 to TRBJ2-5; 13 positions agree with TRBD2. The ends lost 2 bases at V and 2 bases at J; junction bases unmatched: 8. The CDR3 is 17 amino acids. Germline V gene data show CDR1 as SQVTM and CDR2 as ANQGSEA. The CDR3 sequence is CSVETGLAGALQETQYF. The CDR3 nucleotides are TGCAGCGTTGAAACAGGACTAGCGGGGGCTCTACAAGAGACCCAGTACTTC.